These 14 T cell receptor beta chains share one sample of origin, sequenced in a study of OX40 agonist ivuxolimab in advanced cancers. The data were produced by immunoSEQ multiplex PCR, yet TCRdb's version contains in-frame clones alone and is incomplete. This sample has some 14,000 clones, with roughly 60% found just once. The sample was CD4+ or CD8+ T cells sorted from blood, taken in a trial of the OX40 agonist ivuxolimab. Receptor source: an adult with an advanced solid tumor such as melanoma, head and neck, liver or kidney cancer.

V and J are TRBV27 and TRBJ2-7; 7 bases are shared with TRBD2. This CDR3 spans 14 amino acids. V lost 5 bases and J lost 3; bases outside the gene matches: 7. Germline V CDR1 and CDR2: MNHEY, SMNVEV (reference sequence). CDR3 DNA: TGTGCCAGCAGTCCGGGACTAATCCTCTACGAGCAGTACTTC. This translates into CASSPGLILYEQYF.

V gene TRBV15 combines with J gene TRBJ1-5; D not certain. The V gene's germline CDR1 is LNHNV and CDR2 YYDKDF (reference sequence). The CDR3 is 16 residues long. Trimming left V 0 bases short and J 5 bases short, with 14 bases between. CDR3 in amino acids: CATSRDLLHGDQPQHF. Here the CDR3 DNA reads TGTGCCACCAGCAGAGATCTCCTCCATGGGGATCAGCCCCAGCATTTT.

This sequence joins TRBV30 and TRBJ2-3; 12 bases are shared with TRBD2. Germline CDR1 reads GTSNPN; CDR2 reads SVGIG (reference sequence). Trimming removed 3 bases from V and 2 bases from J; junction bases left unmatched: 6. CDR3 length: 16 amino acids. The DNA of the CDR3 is TGTGCCTGGAGCTCACTAGCGGGGGGCCTCACAGATACGCAGTATTTT. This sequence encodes CAWSSLAGGLTDTQYF. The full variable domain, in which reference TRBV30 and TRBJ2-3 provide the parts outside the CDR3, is SQTIHQWPATLVQPVGSPLSLECTVEGTSNPNLYWYRQAAGRGLQLLFYSVGIGQISSEVPQNLSASRPQDRQFILSSKKLLLSDSGFYLCAWSSLAGGLTDTQYFGPGTRLTVL.

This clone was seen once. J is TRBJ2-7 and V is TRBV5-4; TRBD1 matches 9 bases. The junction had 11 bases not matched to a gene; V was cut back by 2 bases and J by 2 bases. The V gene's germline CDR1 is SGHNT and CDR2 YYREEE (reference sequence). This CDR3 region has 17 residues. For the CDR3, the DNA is TGTGCCAGCAGCTTTATTCAGACAGGGGGGATAACCTACGAGCAGTACTTC. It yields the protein CASSFIQTGGITYEQYF.

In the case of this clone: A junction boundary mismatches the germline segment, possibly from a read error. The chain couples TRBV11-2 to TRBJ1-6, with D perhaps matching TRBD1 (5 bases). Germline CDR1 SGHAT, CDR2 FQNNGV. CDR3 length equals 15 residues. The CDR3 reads CASSRLGVSNSPLHF. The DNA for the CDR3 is TGCGCCAGCAGCCGGCTAGGGGTCAGTAATTCACCCCTCCACTTT. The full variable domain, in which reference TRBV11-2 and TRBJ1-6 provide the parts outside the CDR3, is EAGVAQSPRYKIIEKRQSVAFWCNPISGHATLYWYQQILGQGPKLLIQFQNNGVVDDSQLPKDRFSAERLKGVDSTLKIQPAKLEDSAVYLCASSRLGVSNSPLHFGNGTRLTVT.

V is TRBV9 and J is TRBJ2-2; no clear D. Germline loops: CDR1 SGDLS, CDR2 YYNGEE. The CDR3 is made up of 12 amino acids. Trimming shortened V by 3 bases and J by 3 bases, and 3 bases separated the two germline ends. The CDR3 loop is CASSEDTGELFF. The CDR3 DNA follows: TGTGCCAGCAGCGAAGACACCGGGGAGCTGTTTTTT.

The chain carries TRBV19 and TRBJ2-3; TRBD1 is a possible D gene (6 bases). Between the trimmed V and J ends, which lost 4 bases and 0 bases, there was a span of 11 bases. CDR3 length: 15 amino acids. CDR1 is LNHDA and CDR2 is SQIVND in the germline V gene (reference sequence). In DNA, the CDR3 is TGTGCCAGTAGTAACGGACAGCTTAGCACAGATACGCAGTATTTT. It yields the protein CASSNGQLSTDTQYF.

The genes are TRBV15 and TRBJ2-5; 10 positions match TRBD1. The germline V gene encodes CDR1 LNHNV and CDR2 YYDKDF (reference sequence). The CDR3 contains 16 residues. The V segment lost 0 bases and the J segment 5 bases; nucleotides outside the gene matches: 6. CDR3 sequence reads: CATSREETGGGETQYF. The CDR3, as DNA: TGTGCCACCAGCAGAGAAGAGACAGGGGGCGGGGAGACCCAGTACTTC.

The CDR3 DNA reads TGTGCCAGCAGCTTCCTTAGCGGGGGTCGCACCGGGGAGCTGTTTTTT. Protein product: CASSFLSGGRTGELFF. The rearrangement uses TRBV7-3 and TRBJ2-2, with 9 bases lining up with TRBD2. The CDR3 is 16 residues long. Looked up from germline, CDR1 is SGHTA and CDR2 is FQGTGA. Trimming cost V 3 bases and J 4 bases; bases outside gene matches: 6.

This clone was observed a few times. CDR3 amino acids: CASSLAPAYSQETQYF. In nucleotides, the CDR3 is TGCGCCAGCAGCTTGGCCCCAGCCTATTCCCAAGAGACCCAGTACTTC. This chain joins TRBV5-1 and TRBJ2-5; no firm D call. Germline CDR1 and CDR2: SGHRS and YFSETQ. The CDR3 length is 16 residues. Trimming removed 0 bases at V and 1 base at J, with 13 bases between.

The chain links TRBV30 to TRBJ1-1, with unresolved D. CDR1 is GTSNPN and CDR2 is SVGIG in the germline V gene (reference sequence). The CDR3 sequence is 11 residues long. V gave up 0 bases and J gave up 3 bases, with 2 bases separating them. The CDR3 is CAWSVDTEAFF. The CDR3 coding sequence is TGTGCCTGGAGTGTGGACACTGAAGCTTTCTTT.

CDR3 sequence reads: CASSFEGRLDEQYF. For the CDR3, the DNA is TGTGCCAGCAGCTTCGAGGGACGTCTGGACGAGCAGTACTTC. This chain connects TRBV9 to TRBJ2-7; D may correspond to TRBD1 or TRBD2 (5 bases each). CDR1 and CDR2 from the germline V gene are SGDLS and YYNGEE. CDR3 length: 14 amino acids. The V end lost 4 bases, the J end lost 5 bases, and 16 bases lay between the germline ends.

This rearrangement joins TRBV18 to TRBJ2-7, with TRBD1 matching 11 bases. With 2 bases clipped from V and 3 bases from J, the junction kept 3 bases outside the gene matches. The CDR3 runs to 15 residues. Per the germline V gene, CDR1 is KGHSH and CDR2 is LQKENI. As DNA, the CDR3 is TGTGCCAGCTCACCATGGACAGGGGGCATCTACGAGCAGTACTTC. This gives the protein CASSPWTGGIYEQYF.

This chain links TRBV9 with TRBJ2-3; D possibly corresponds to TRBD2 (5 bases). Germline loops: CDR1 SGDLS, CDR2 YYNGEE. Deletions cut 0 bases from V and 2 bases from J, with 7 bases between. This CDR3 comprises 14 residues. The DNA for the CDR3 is TGTGCCAGCAGCGTAGGGGGAGTCACAGATACGCAGTATTTT. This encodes CASSVGGVTDTQYF.